Each of the 22 T cell receptor beta chains below was sequenced from the same sample in a study of T cells in Graves' hyperthyroidism and ophthalmopathy. The TCR beta CDR3 regions underwent amplification using RNA transcripts as the source. First-round RT-PCR of the TCR CDR3 relied on the HTBI primer set. TCRdb ran MiXCR on the multiplex PCR reads and lists one entry per CDR3 protein. Of more than 550,000 distinct CDR3 sequences listed, just under 45% were seen once; the top ten hold approximately 7.2%. Sequenced: peripheral blood or thyroid tissue (not recorded which). The receptors stem from an adult man with Graves' disease, either hyperthyroidism or ophthalmopathy (not recorded which).

This clonotype was counted between two and nine times. CDR3 nucleotides: TGTGCCAGCAGCTTAGAGCCTAGCCTGGCCGTCACCGGGGAGCTGTTTTTT. Its translation: CASSLEPSLAVTGELFF. V gene TRBV7-9 combines with J gene TRBJ2-2, with TRBD2 as a possible D gene (5 bases). This CDR3 spans 17 amino acids. The V end was cut by 1 base, the J end by 4 bases, with 16 bases between. Germline CDR1 and CDR2: SEHNR and FQNEAQ (reference sequence).

This clonotype was found a few times. The rearrangement uses TRBV20-1 and TRBJ1-2; D not resolved. Between the trimmed V and J ends, which lost 3 bases and 5 bases, there was a span of 19 bases. CDR3 length: 15 amino acids. Germline values: CDR1 DFQATT, CDR2 SNEGSKA (reference sequence). The chain's CDR3 is CSASSQPFFRYGYTF. CDR3 coding DNA: TGCAGTGCTAGCTCGCAACCATTCTTCCGGTATGGCTACACCTTC.

The chain employs TRBV2 and TRBJ2-7, with D possibly matching TRBD1 (6 bases). The CDR3 is made up of 14 amino acids. V gave up 6 bases and J gave up 2 bases, with 14 bases separating them. Germline V gene sequence: CDR1 SNHLY, CDR2 FYNNEI. Here the CDR3 DNA reads TGTGCCAGCAGAGGACAGCAAGTTCCCTACGAGCAGTACTTC. It encodes CASRGQQVPYEQYF.

The chain links TRBV19 to TRBJ2-2; 10 bases match TRBD1. In germline, CDR1 is LNHDA, CDR2 SQIVND (reference sequence). The CDR3 loop spans 18 amino acids. J gave up 3 bases and V 5 bases, and 12 bases lay outside the gene matches. The CDR3 region is CASSQSRQGAPDTGELFF. In nucleotides, the CDR3 is TGTGCCAGTAGTCAGTCAAGACAGGGGGCGCCGGACACCGGGGAGCTGTTTTTT.

Note on this clonotype: Germline is not matched at one junction end, which may reflect a read error. The rearrangement joins TRBV10-3 to TRBJ1-5; D might be TRBD1 (6 bases). The CDR3 is made up of 17 amino acids. Looked up from germline, CDR1 is ENHRY and CDR2 is SYGVKD. Here the CDR3 reads CASSGGGQMYSNQPQHF. CDR3 nucleotide sequence: TGTGCCAGCAGTGGAGGAGGACAGATGTATAGCAATCAGCCCCAGCATTTT.

This clonotype was counted ten times or more. The chain has TRBV4-1 and TRBJ2-7; possible D gene TRBD2, 6 bases. V was shortened by 0 bases and J by 2 bases, with 11 bases between the two germline ends. The CDR3 length is 15 residues. Germline V gene lookup returns CDR1 MGHRA and CDR2 YSYEKL. The CDR3 reads CASSQDPGGTYEQYF. DNA for the CDR3: TGCGCCAGCAGCCAAGATCCGGGCGGGACCTACGAGCAGTACTTC.

A note on this clonotype: With a much larger clone just one base away, this may be a read error. This sequence joins TRBV2 and TRBJ1-4; D possibly corresponds to TRBD1 (6 bases). V lost 6 bases to trimming and J lost 8 bases, with 13 bases between them. CDR1 and CDR2 from the germline V gene are SNHLY and FYNNEI. This CDR3 is 13 amino acids long. CDR3 loop: CASRADRREKLFF. The CDR3 region has the DNA TGTGCCAGCAGGGCAGACAGGCGCGAAAAACTGTTTTTT.

The rearrangement joins TRBV29-1 to TRBJ1-2; a possible D gene is TRBD1 (6 bases). Trimming pared 8 bases from V and 2 bases from J, leaving 12 bases between. The CDR3 has 12 residues. Germline CDR1 and CDR2: SQVTM and ANQGSEA. The CDR3 is CSCVQGNYGYTF. The CDR3 DNA reads TGCAGCTGCGTACAGGGAAACTATGGCTACACCTTC.

This clonotype came up a few times. V and J are TRBV11-3 and TRBJ2-2; D gene uncertain. CDR3 size: 15 residues. In germline, CDR1 is SGHNT, CDR2 YENEEA. V was shortened by 5 bases and J by 0 bases, with 10 bases between the two germline ends. The CDR3 coding sequence is TGTGCCAGCAGCCCCATCGGCGCGAACACCGGGGAGCTGTTTTTT. Residues: CASSPIGANTGELFF.

V is TRBV2 and J is TRBJ1-2; D is uncertain. Trimming took off 5 bases at V and 6 bases at J, with 16 bases between the two ends. CDR1 SNHLY and CDR2 FYNNEI come from the germline V gene. CDR3 length: 14 residues. This CDR3 reads CASSYSKEWDGYTF. The CDR3 DNA reads as TGTGCCAGCAGTTACTCGAAAGAGTGGGATGGCTACACCTTC.

V and J are TRBV6-8 and TRBJ1-3; tentative D call: TRBD1 (6 bases). Deletions cut 6 bases from V and 0 bases from J, with 15 bases between. The germline V gene encodes CDR1 MNHGY and CDR2 SAAAGT. CDR3 length equals 16 residues. CDR3 residues: CASSQGQPNSGNTIYF. The CDR3 DNA is TGTGCCAGCAGCCAAGGACAGCCGAACTCTGGAAACACCATATATTTT.

The chain recombines TRBV7-2 with TRBJ1-6, with D possibly matching TRBD1 (6 bases). This CDR3 is 15 amino acids long. Trimming cost V 3 bases and J 5 bases, with 11 bases left between them. CDR1 and CDR2 from the germline V gene are SGHTA and FQGNSA. The CDR3 sequence is CASSFRDTDNSPLHF. Written as DNA, the CDR3 is TGTGCCAGCAGCTTCCGGGACACTGATAATTCACCCCTCCACTTT.

In this sample, this clonotype turned up many times. V gene TRBV24-1 combines with J gene TRBJ1-2; 8 bases map to TRBD1. The CDR3 is made up of 14 amino acids. The V and J ends lost 4 bases and 4 bases, in that order; junction bases with no gene match: 4. Germline CDR1 and CDR2: KGHDR and SFDVKD. The CDR3 nucleotides are TGTGCCACCAGTGACCTAGGACAGGGCTATGGCTACACCTTC. The encoded protein is CATSDLGQGYGYTF.

The chain couples TRBV7-9 to TRBJ2-7, with 8 positions matching TRBD1. This CDR3 region has 16 residues. The V and J ends lost 5 bases and 3 bases, in that order; junction bases with no gene match: 12. CDR1 and CDR2 from the germline V gene are SEHNR and FQNEAQ (reference sequence). The DNA of the CDR3 is TGTGCCAGCAGCCAAGATGGAGGGACAGGATACTACGAGCAGTACTTC. Its protein is CASSQDGGTGYYEQYF.

This clonotype appeared once. The chain employs TRBV14 and TRBJ1-1, with D possibly being TRBD1 (5 bases). CDR3 size: 16 residues. Trimming removed 1 base at V and 1 base at J, with 13 bases between. Germline values: CDR1 SGHDN, CDR2 FVKESK. The CDR3 region is CASSQVRGSSNTEAFF. CDR3 in DNA: TGTGCCAGCAGCCAAGTACGGGGCAGCTCGAACACTGAAGCTTTCTTT.

The J gene is TRBJ1-2, the V gene TRBV19; D might be TRBD1 (5 bases). Trimming shortened V by 9 bases and J by 6 bases, and 23 bases separated the two germline ends. The CDR3 is 15 residues long. Per the germline V gene, CDR1 is LNHDA and CDR2 is SQIVND (reference sequence). In nucleotides, the CDR3 is TGTGCCAGCAGTTCGGGAAAGACAGTACTAGATGGCTACACCTTC. Translated, it gives CASSSGKTVLDGYTF.

This rearrangement joins TRBV20-1 to TRBJ2-7, with 10 positions matching TRBD2. The ends lost 0 bases at V and 4 bases at J; junction bases unmatched: 6. Germline V CDR1 and CDR2: DFQATT, SNEGSKA (reference sequence). The CDR3 length is 15 residues. Here the CDR3 reads CSARDLASGSYEQYF. CDR3 nucleotides: TGCAGTGCTAGAGATCTGGCTAGCGGGAGTTACGAGCAGTACTTC.

The chain has TRBV2 and TRBJ1-1, with D possibly matching TRBD1 (5 bases). V was clipped by 5 bases and J by 4 bases, with 20 bases between them. There are 16 residues in the CDR3. The germline CDR1 and CDR2 sequences are SNHLY and FYNNEI. Here the CDR3 DNA reads TGTGCCAGCAGTTACTTTGAGGGGCGGGTTGGCACTGAAGCTTTCTTT. As protein: CASSYFEGRVGTEAFF.

This clonotype was seen just once. The chain uses TRBV10-2 and TRBJ1-2, with a possible D match to TRBD1 (5 bases). The CDR3 loop spans 12 amino acids. Trimming cost V 5 bases and J 7 bases, with 11 bases left between them. Per the germline V gene, CDR1 is WSHSY and CDR2 is SAAADI. CDR3: CASSNQGGGYTF. The CDR3 bases are TGCGCCAGCAGTAATCAGGGAGGTGGCTACACCTTC.

The sample holds a few counts of this clonotype. The chain is built from TRBV6-5 and TRBJ1-5; 7 positions match TRBD1. With 0 bases clipped from V and 4 bases from J, the junction kept 3 bases outside the gene matches. The CDR3 totals 15 residues. Looked up from germline, CDR1 is MNHEY and CDR2 is SVGAGI. The CDR3 DNA sequence: TGTGCCAGCAGTTACTCGCGGGACAGAAATCAGCCCCAGCATTTT. As protein: CASSYSRDRNQPQHF.

This clonotype was seen only once. CDR3 DNA sequence: TGTGCCAGCAGTCGACAGGGTTGGGCGGATGGCTACACCTTC. Translated, it gives CASSRQGWADGYTF. The chain couples TRBV2 to TRBJ1-2; TRBD1 matches 7 bases. CDR3 length: 14 residues. V gave up 5 bases and J gave up 6 bases; unmatched junction bases: 9. From germline, CDR1 is SNHLY and CDR2 FYNNEI. The whole variable domain, filled in from reference TRBV2 and TRBJ1-2, reads EPEVTQTPSHQVTQMGQEVILRCVPISNHLYFYWYRQILGQKVEFLVSFYNNEISEKSEIFDDQFSVERPDGSNFTLKIRSTKLEDSAMYFCASSRQGWADGYTFGSGTRLTVV.

The rearrangement joins TRBV20-1 to TRBJ1-2; a weak D match, TRBD1 (5 bases). Germline V lookup: CDR1 DFQATT, CDR2 SNEGSKA (reference sequence). This CDR3 contains 11 residues. Deletions cut 5 bases from V and 4 bases from J, with 8 bases between. The CDR3 sequence is CSARGTYGYTF. CDR3 nucleotides: TGCAGTGCTCGCGGGACCTATGGCTACACCTTC.